These T cell receptor beta chains were read from a single sample in a study of blood T cell repertoires in COVID-19. Repertoires were generated with immunoSEQ multiplex PCR, while TCRdb's copy carries only in-frame clones and drops some. The sample lists about 130,000 clones; approximately 87% were seen once. Sequencing was performed on peripheral blood. The source of these receptors is a woman in her sixties with acute or convalescent COVID-19. CDR3s include the opening cysteine and the closing phenylalanine or tryptophan. D genes are given only for firm matches. Clone size is not always given. Where it is, it says once, few, many or a class for expanded clones.

few | NA | TRBJ1-3 | TRBV3-1/TRBV3-2 | TGTGCCAGCAGCCAAGTCGGGGGGCAGACCATATATTTT | CASSQVGGQTIYF
NA | NA | TRBJ2-1 | TRBV28 | TGTGCCAGCAGTTTGAATACAGGTCCAAACAAGCAGTTCTTC | CASSLNTGPNKQFF
NA | NA | TRBJ1-1 | TRBV9 | TGTGCCAGCAGCCGTCAGGGCAGGAACACTGAAGCTTTCTTT | CASSRQGRNTEAFF
NA | NA | TRBJ2-5 | TRBV6-1 | TGTGCCAGCAGTGAAGCACGGCTAGACGGTATGAAGACCCAGTACTTC | CASSEARLDGMKTQYF
NA | TRBD1 | TRBJ2-7 | TRBV24-1 | TGTGCCACCAGTGACACAAGACAGGGGGACCCCTACGAGCAGTACTTC | CATSDTRQGDPYEQYF
NA | TRBD1 | TRBJ2-5 | TRBV7-6 | TGTGCCAGCAGCTCCGGCAAGACAGGGATTTTTTGGGAGACCCAGTACTTC | CASSSGKTGIFWETQYF
NA | NA | TRBJ1-1 | TRBV18 | TGTGCCAGCTCACCAAGCGCGGGTACTGAAGCTTTCTTT | CASSPSAGTEAFF
NA | NA | TRBJ1-2 | TRBV3-1/TRBV3-2 | TGTGCCAGCAGTCCCCCGGGCCGAGGGTATGGCTACACCTTC | CASSPPGRGYGYTF
NA | TRBD1 | TRBJ1-1 | TRBV7-9 | TGTGCCAGCAGCCCGGATACAGGGGGCGCAGGGACTGAAGCTTTCTTT | CASSPDTGGAGTEAFF
NA | TRBD2 | TRBJ2-3 | TRBV27 | TGTGCCAGCAGTTGGCTAGCGGGAGTCCTAGATACGCAGTATTTT | CASSWLAGVLDTQYF
few | NA | TRBJ2-7 | TRBV19 | TGTGCCAGTAGTAGGCTTACGGGGGAGCAGTACTTC | CASSRLTGEQYF
NA | NA | TRBJ1-6 | TRBV7-3 | TGTGCCAGCAGCTTAAATCGGTATAATTCACCCCTCCACTTT | CASSLNRYNSPLHF
NA | NA | TRBJ1-2 | TRBV12-3/TRBV12-4 | TGTGCCAGCAGGAGGGCCGGGAACTATGGCTACACCTTC | CASRRAGNYGYTF
NA | NA | TRBJ1-3 | TRBV29-1 | TGCAGCGCGCTGGGTCAAGAGCTAGCGGACTCTGGAAACACCATATATTTT | CSALGQELADSGNTIYF
once | NA | TRBJ2-3 | TRBV6-5 | TGTGCCAGCAGCGCGGGCAGACCCCTCACAGATACGCAGTATTTT | CASSAGRPLTDTQYF
few | NA | TRBJ1-1 | TRBV7-2 | TGTGCCAGCAGCTTACAGTTTGTGAACACTGAAGCTTTCTTT | CASSLQFVNTEAFF
NA | TRBD1 | TRBJ1-1 | TRBV28 | TGTGCCAGCAGTGCACGGACAGGGCTCACTGAAGCTTTCTTT | CASSARTGLTEAFF
NA | TRBD1 | TRBJ2-1 | TRBV7-8 | TGTGCCAGCAGCAAAAGAGGGGGCGGACAGGGGAGGCAGAATGAGCAGTTCTTC | CASSKRGGGQGRQNEQFF
NA | NA | TRBJ1-1 | TRBV28 | TGTGCCAGCACCCTTGGGAGGTTTAGCCGGAACACTGAAGCTTTCTTT | CASTLGRFSRNTEAFF
NA | NA | TRBJ1-1 | TRBV12-2 | TGTGCAAGTCGCTTAGAAGAGGTGTGGAGTCAGCTGAACACTGAAGCTTTCTTT | CASRLEEVWSQLNTEAFF
once | TRBD1 | TRBJ1-5 | TRBV28 | TGTGCCAGCAGTGGAACAGGGGATCAGCCCCAGCATTTT | CASSGTGDQPQHF
few | NA | TRBJ2-2 | TRBV7-8 | TGTGCCAGCAGCTTAGTGAGCGGGGAGCTGTTTTTT | CASSLVSGELFF
NA | TRBD1 | TRBJ2-1 | TRBV29-1 | TGCAGCCTCATACAGGGGAGCAATGAGCAGTTCTTC | CSLIQGSNEQFF
few | TRBD1 | TRBJ1-2 | TRBV9 | TGTGCCAGCAGCGTGGACCCCACAGGGGGAGAGGGCTACACCTTC | CASSVDPTGGEGYTF
NA | TRBD1 | TRBJ1-2 | TRBV15 | TGTGCCACCAGGGACAGGGCTCTTGTGGGTAACTATGGCTACACCTTC | CATRDRALVGNYGYTF
NA | NA | TRBJ1-3 | TRBV5-4 | TGTGCCAGCAGCTTGGAAGGTCAGAGGGGAAACACCATATATTTT | CASSLEGQRGNTIYF
NA | TRBD1 | TRBJ1-2 | TRBV28 | TGTGCCAGCAGTAACGAGGGGGCGGGTGTCTATGGCTACACCTTC | CASSNEGAGVYGYTF
NA | TRBD1 | TRBJ1-3 | TRBV7-2 | TGTGCCAGCTCGATCCGGGGACAGAGCTCTGGAAACACCATATATTTT | CASSIRGQSSGNTIYF
NA | NA | TRBJ1-2 | TRBV5-1 | TGCGCCAGCAGCTTGTCACAGAACTATGGCTACACCTTC | CASSLSQNYGYTF
NA | NA | TRBJ1-1 | TRBV28 | TGTGCCAGCAGTTTAAGGGGAGGGTCTTTCGGAACTTTCTTT | CASSLRGGSFGTFF
NA | NA | TRBJ2-7 | TRBV10-2 | TGCGCCAGCAAGGGGGGGAACTCCTACGAGCAGTACTTC | CASKGGNSYEQYF
NA | NA | TRBJ1-4 | TRBV7-2 | TGTGCCAGCAGCTTAACTCCAACTAATGAAAAACTGTTTTTT | CASSLTPTNEKLFF
NA | NA | TRBJ2-3 | TRBV28 | TGTGCCAGCAGTCCCGCGGGCTGGGCAGATACGCAGTATTTT | CASSPAGWADTQYF
NA | TRBD1 | TRBJ1-1 | TRBV9 | TGTGCCAGCAGCGTAGGGGGACAGGGAGGTACTGAAGCTTTCTTT | CASSVGGQGGTEAFF
NA | NA | TRBJ1-2 | TRBV19 | TGTGCCAGTATTGATCTGGGCGGGGGCAGTGGCTACACCTTC | CASIDLGGGSGYTF
NA | NA | TRBJ2-5 | TRBV7-9 | TGTGCCAGCAGCTTAGTGGGCCAGATCCAAGAGACCCAGTACTTC | CASSLVGQIQETQYF
NA | NA | TRBJ2-5 | TRBV6-5 | TGTGCCAGCAGTACGTGGGGGGGCGAGACCCAGTACTTC | CASSTWGGETQYF
NA | TRBD1 | TRBJ1-2 | TRBV2 | TGTGCCAGCAATCCCTCACAGGGGGCTAACGGCTACACCTTC | CASNPSQGANGYTF
NA | NA | TRBJ1-4 | TRBV5-1 | TGCGCCAGCAGCTTGGTGCGGGGCGGAGGCGAAAAACTGTTTTTT | CASSLVRGGGEKLFF
once | TRBD2 | TRBJ2-1 | TRBV6-2/TRBV6-3 | TGTGCCAGCAGTTCCTCCCCGACTAGCGGGAGGGCCGGGGGAGGGAATGAGCAGTTCTTC | CASSSSPTSGRAGGGNEQFF
NA | NA | TRBJ1-1 | TRBV7-9 | TGTGCCAGCACTAGTCAGGTTATGAACACTGAAGCTTTCTTT | CASTSQVMNTEAFF
NA | NA | TRBJ1-2 | TRBV25-1 | TGTGCCAGCAGTGACAGGTTCCTCTATGGCTACACCTTC | CASSDRFLYGYTF
NA | NA | TRBJ1-2 | TRBV6-6 | TGTGCCAGCAGGCCGACAGTGGCAGATGGCTACACCTTC | CASRPTVADGYTF
NA | TRBD1 | TRBJ1-2 | TRBV28 | TGTGCCAGCAGTTTATATAGCCGACAGGGGGGCTATGGCTACACCTTC | CASSLYSRQGGYGYTF
NA | TRBD1 | TRBJ1-2 | TRBV7-8 | TGTGCCAGCAGCTTAGCCAGGGGGCTTGACTATGGCTACACCTTC | CASSLARGLDYGYTF
few | NA | TRBJ2-1 | TRBV5-1 | TGCGCCAGCAGCACACAGGGAATTAGTGGCAATGAGCAGTTCTTC | CASSTQGISGNEQFF
NA | NA | TRBJ2-1 | TRBV13 | TGTGCCAGCAGCTTAGCTAGCTCCATTATATACAATGAGCAGTTCTTC | CASSLASSIIYNEQFF
NA | NA | TRBJ2-1 | TRBV18 | TGTGCCAGCTCACCGGGACTCGGGGCAACAAATGAGCAGTTCTTC | CASSPGLGATNEQFF